The subject of this entry is one TCR beta chain. Antigen specificity is unknown. CD4+ naive, central memory, regulatory and stem cell-like memory subsets were isolated by sorting on CD45RO/CCR7/CD25/CD127/CD95/CD27. Trimming removed 6 bases from V and 6 bases from J, with 16 bases in between. Per germline, CDR1 SQVTM and CDR2 ANQGSEA. The CDR3 has 13 amino acids. Since all of the isolated RNA was reverse transcribed, expressed TCRB transcripts were what got sequenced. The method was immunoSEQ multiplex PCR; TCRdb's version includes in-frame clones alone and lacks a portion of them. The repertoire holds around 250,000 clones, approximately 14% seen once, with more than 0.015% in the top ten. The data are from a study of beta chain features in type 1 diabetes. The study, taken as a whole, reports: Type 1 diabetes patients had moderately but significantly shorter TCRB CDR3s in all four CD4+ subsets. Researchers reported that naive, central memory and Treg TCRB repertoires appeared more similar in patients than in healthy donors.

The rearrangement uses TRBV29-1 and TRBJ2-3, with D possibly TRBD2 on 5 matching bases. The clonotype comes from a man under 40 with type 1 diabetes. What was sequenced was naive CD4+ T cells from blood. The CDR3: CSVALRVVDTQYF. CDR3 DNA: TGCAGCGTGGCCCTGCGGGTGGTCGATACGCAGTATTTT.